A selection of T cell receptor beta chains follows, all from one sample in a study of radiotherapy plus CTLA-4 blockade in lung cancer. TCRdb's copy holds only in-frame clones and misses some; the assay was immunoSEQ multiplex PCR. The sample shows about 59,000 clones, about 70% of them seen only once. The sample consisted of peripheral blood, taken from a patient treated with radiotherapy plus ipilimumab. Every receptor here comes from a human donor with non-small cell lung cancer whose response to radiotherapy plus ipilimumab could not be evaluated. Both conserved end residues are part of each CDR3. Fields, in order: J gene, V gene, CDR3 protein.

J gene: TRBJ1-4; V gene: TRBV30; CDR3 protein: CAWNRGATNEKLFF
J gene: TRBJ1-5; V gene: TRBV29-1; CDR3 protein: CSEIGTGGNQPQHF
J gene: TRBJ1-2; V gene: TRBV5-6; CDR3 protein: CASSPGTKDSNYGYTF
J gene: TRBJ1-1; V gene: TRBV4-2; CDR3 protein: CASSPLSLRVSTEAFF
J gene: TRBJ1-1; V gene: TRBV18; CDR3 protein: CASSPMGQNTEAFF
J gene: TRBJ2-7; V gene: TRBV10-2; CDR3 protein: CASTNSQGNYYEQYF
J gene: TRBJ1-2; V gene: TRBV5-1; CDR3 protein: CASSSGGQGHYGYTF
J gene: TRBJ2-1; V gene: TRBV7-2; CDR3 protein: CASSLDSLNYNEQFF
J gene: TRBJ1-2; V gene: TRBV7-9; CDR3 protein: CASSATGRTYGYTF
J gene: TRBJ1-1; V gene: TRBV6-5; CDR3 protein: CASRGQGTAEAFF
J gene: TRBJ1-2; V gene: TRBV6-6; CDR3 protein: CASSLDRVGYGYTF
J gene: TRBJ1-2; V gene: TRBV7-9; CDR3 protein: CASSFQGTANYGYTF
J gene: TRBJ2-7; V gene: TRBV2; CDR3 protein: CASSQQGAREQYF
J gene: TRBJ1-5; V gene: TRBV7-8; CDR3 protein: CASSLDGTVRRQPQHF
J gene: TRBJ1-1; V gene: TRBV7-9; CDR3 protein: CASSPRQKNTEAFF
J gene: TRBJ2-5; V gene: TRBV6-5; CDR3 protein: CASSYSAGGRETQYF
J gene: TRBJ1-2; V gene: TRBV9; CDR3 protein: CASSVSGGQGYTF
J gene: TRBJ2-6; V gene: TRBV7-3; CDR3 protein: CASRGPGANVLTF
J gene: TRBJ1-2; V gene: TRBV5-4; CDR3 protein: CASSLTGFSGYTF
J gene: TRBJ2-1; V gene: TRBV14; CDR3 protein: CASSPPRTGTSYNEQFF
J gene: TRBJ2-2; V gene: TRBV9; CDR3 protein: CASSPGQPMTGELFF
J gene: TRBJ2-7; V gene: TRBV29-1; CDR3 protein: CSVEPRDRTPYEQYF
J gene: TRBJ1-1; V gene: TRBV6-5; CDR3 protein: CASSYSAGGTEAFF
J gene: TRBJ1-1; V gene: TRBV7-2; CDR3 protein: CASSSQGSTEAFF
J gene: TRBJ1-4; V gene: TRBV15; CDR3 protein: CATSRDRTAGIVANEKLFF
J gene: TRBJ2-4; V gene: TRBV4-1; CDR3 protein: CASSGLAGAQNIQYF
J gene: TRBJ2-1; V gene: TRBV7-2; CDR3 protein: CASSPTGHPLGPEQFF
J gene: TRBJ2-1; V gene: TRBV11-2; CDR3 protein: CASSLGYRGWTYNEQFF
J gene: TRBJ2-7; V gene: TRBV19; CDR3 protein: CASTRREGYEQYF
J gene: TRBJ2-7; V gene: TRBV11-3; CDR3 protein: CASSFGTSGTLYEQYF
J gene: TRBJ2-7; V gene: TRBV4-3; CDR3 protein: CASSQDTGTYEQYF
J gene: TRBJ2-2; V gene: TRBV4-2; CDR3 protein: CASSQEFSGGAHGELFF
J gene: TRBJ2-7; V gene: TRBV9; CDR3 protein: CASSVGQGFEYEQYF
J gene: TRBJ1-5; V gene: TRBV28; CDR3 protein: CASSYTVNQPQHF
J gene: TRBJ1-2; V gene: TRBV19; CDR3 protein: CASSIKQPGGYTF
J gene: TRBJ2-5; V gene: TRBV5-6; CDR3 protein: CASSLLAGVTKETQYF
J gene: TRBJ2-7; V gene: TRBV29-1; CDR3 protein: CSGAGGRVGEQYF
J gene: NA; V gene: TRBV6-1; CDR3 protein: CASKIGGGMNEQYF
J gene: TRBJ1-6; V gene: TRBV9; CDR3 protein: CASSAQGSPLHF
J gene: TRBJ2-7; V gene: TRBV5-4; CDR3 protein: CASSWRLAGVSYEQYF
J gene: TRBJ2-1; V gene: TRBV4-3; CDR3 protein: CASSQDPPGTEGYNEQFF
J gene: TRBJ1-2; V gene: TRBV6-1; CDR3 protein: CASSAQTRDRDFFYYGYTF
J gene: TRBJ1-1; V gene: TRBV11-2; CDR3 protein: CASSLDRGAEAFF
J gene: TRBJ2-7; V gene: TRBV6-5; CDR3 protein: CASSYSSAYEQYF
J gene: TRBJ1-1; V gene: TRBV19; CDR3 protein: CASSTRTENTEAFF
J gene: TRBJ1-1; V gene: TRBV5-4; CDR3 protein: CASSQYEGVDTEAFF